Below are 9 T cell receptor beta chains sequenced from a single sample in a study of shared clonotypes between healthy human individuals. Here immunoSEQ multiplex PCR was the method, and the copy in TCRdb shows in-frame clones only, minus some. The table shows over a million clones, with approximately 72% occurring only once. Sequencing was carried out using memory CD4+ T cells sorted from blood. Subset noted: CD45RA-negative fraction. The receptors shown here come from a young man in good health.

The CDR3 spells CASSGQGTYGYTF. The DNA for the CDR3 is TGTGCCAGTAGTGGACAGGGAACCTATGGCTACACCTTC. This chain uses TRBV19 with TRBJ1-2, with TRBD1 matching over 8 bases. This CDR3 has 13 amino acids. Germline V gives CDR1 LNHDA, CDR2 SQIVND (reference sequence). V shed 5 bases and J 4 bases; nucleotides not matched to a gene: 3. The whole variable domain, remainder taken from reference TRBV19 and TRBJ1-2, is DGGITQSPKYLFRKEGQNVTLSCEQNLNHDAMYWYRQDPGQGLRLIYYSQIVNDFQKGDIAEGYSVSREKKESFPLTVTSAQKNPTAFYLCASSGQGTYGYTFGSGTRLTVV.

V usage is TRBV4-1 and J usage is TRBJ1-2; D might be TRBD1 (5 bases). CDR3 length equals 14 residues. V dropped 0 bases and J dropped 7 bases, with 12 bases sitting between them. Germline CDR1 is MGHRA and CDR2 is YSYEKL. The CDR3 DNA sequence: TGCGCCAGCAGCCAAGATCCTAGGGGCAGTGGCTACACCTTC. Amino acids: CASSQDPRGSGYTF.

This clone was recorded once. This rearrangement joins TRBV6-5 to TRBJ2-7; 8 nucleotides line up with TRBD1. Trimming at V came to 10 bases and at J to 2 bases, leaving 7 bases not matched to a gene. The germline V gene encodes CDR1 MNHEY and CDR2 SVGAGI. The CDR3 covers 13 residues. For the CDR3, the DNA is TGTGCCACACGTCTACAGGGGGCCTACGAGCAGTACTTC. The encoded protein is CATRLQGAYEQYF.

The CDR3 is CASSESGSGVDEQFF. The CDR3 DNA sequence: TGCGCCAGCAGTGAGAGCGGTAGCGGGGTAGATGAGCAGTTCTTC. The V call is TRBV10-1, the J call TRBJ2-1; 8 bases are shared with TRBD2. The CDR3 has 15 residues. CDR1 WNHNN and CDR2 SYGVQD come from the germline V gene (reference sequence). Trimming cost V 2 bases and J 8 bases; bases outside gene matches: 8.

This clone was seen a handful of times. V is TRBV28 and J is TRBJ1-1; a weak D match, TRBD1 (6 bases). CDR1 is MDHEN, CDR2 SYDVKM, per germline. V was pared by 8 bases and J by 0 bases, with 10 bases between. This CDR3 spans 13 amino acids. The CDR3 sequence: CASWDIMNTEAFF. The CDR3 DNA reads as TGTGCCAGCTGGGACATAATGAACACTGAAGCTTTCTTT.

The chain joins TRBV11-1 to TRBJ2-7; a possible D gene is TRBD1 (5 bases). Deletions cut 5 bases from V and 4 bases from J, with 12 bases between. CDR1 is SGHAT and CDR2 is FQDESV in the germline V gene (reference sequence). CDR3 length equals 13 residues. CDR3 protein: CASSPFREYEQYF. The CDR3 nucleotides are TGTGCCAGCAGCCCTTTCAGGGAATACGAGCAGTACTTC.

The chain links TRBV5-4 to TRBJ2-2, with D tentatively TRBD1 (6 bases). V shed 0 bases and J shed 3 bases, with 6 bases lying between them. The CDR3 contains 14 residues. Per the germline V gene, CDR1 is SGHNT and CDR2 is YYREEE (reference sequence). The CDR3 spells CASSLGQDTGELFF. CDR3 sequence (DNA): TGTGCCAGCAGCTTGGGACAGGACACCGGGGAGCTGTTTTTT.

CDR3 sequence: CASSLVDRGGQYF. DNA of the CDR3: TGTGCCAGCAGCTTAGTCGACAGGGGAGGCCAGTACTTC. The chain joins TRBV7-9 to TRBJ2-5, with 8 bases that match TRBD1. The J segment lost 10 bases and the V segment lost 1 base, leaving 5 bases of the junction unmatched. This CDR3 spans 13 amino acids. Per germline, CDR1 SEHNR and CDR2 FQNEAQ (reference sequence).

V and J are TRBV6-5 and TRBJ1-2, with 7 bases fitting TRBD1. The CDR3 covers 13 residues. V shed 4 bases, J shed 3 bases, and the junction held 2 bases outside the gene matches. CDR1 MNHEY and CDR2 SVGAGI come from the germline V gene. This CDR3 reads CASSWGQYYGYTF. In DNA, the CDR3 is TGTGCCAGCAGTTGGGGACAGTACTATGGCTACACCTTC.